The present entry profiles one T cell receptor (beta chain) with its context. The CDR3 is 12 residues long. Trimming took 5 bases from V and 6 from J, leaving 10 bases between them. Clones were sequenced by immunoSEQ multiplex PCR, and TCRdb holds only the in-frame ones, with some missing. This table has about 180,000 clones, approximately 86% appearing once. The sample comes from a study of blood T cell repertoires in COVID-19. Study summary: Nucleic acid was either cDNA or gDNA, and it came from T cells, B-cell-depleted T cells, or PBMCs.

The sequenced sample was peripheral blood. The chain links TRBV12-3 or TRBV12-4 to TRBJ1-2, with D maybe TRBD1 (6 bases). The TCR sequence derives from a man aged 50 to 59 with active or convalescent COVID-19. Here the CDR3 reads CASSRRTDGYTF. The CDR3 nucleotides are TGTGCCAGCAGTCGTCGGACAGATGGCTACACCTTC.